A single sample gave rise to the 25 T cell receptor beta chains below, sequenced in a study of OX40 agonist ivuxolimab in advanced cancers. Here immunoSEQ multiplex PCR was the method, and the copy in TCRdb shows in-frame clones only, minus some. The sample has approximately 15,000 clones, 82% seen once. Sequenced material: CD4+ or CD8+ T cells sorted from blood, taken in a trial of the OX40 agonist ivuxolimab. All receptors derive from an adult with an advanced solid tumor such as melanoma, head and neck, liver or kidney cancer.

V usage is TRBV7-9 and J usage is TRBJ2-6; 9 positions agree with TRBD1. The trim removed 5 bases at V and 0 bases at J, leaving 5 bases unmatched. The CDR3 runs 17 residues. From germline, CDR1 is SEHNR and CDR2 FQNEAQ (reference sequence). In nucleotides, the CDR3 is TGTGCCAGCAGCAATGGACAGGGGAGCTCTGGGGCCAACGTCCTGACTTTC. This gives the protein CASSNGQGSSGANVLTF.

The chain recombines TRBV4-1 with TRBJ1-1; D gene ambiguous. The V gene's germline CDR1 is MGHRA and CDR2 YSYEKL. The CDR3 length is 15 residues. Trimming removed 2 bases from V and 3 bases from J, with 13 bases in between. CDR3 protein: CASSQPRTGDTEAFF. Written as DNA, the CDR3 is TGCGCCAGCAGCCAACCTCGGACTGGGGACACTGAAGCTTTCTTT.

The chain joins TRBV4-1 to TRBJ1-6; maybe TRBD1 (5 bases). The CDR3 contains 16 residues. Germline V lookup: CDR1 MGHRA, CDR2 YSYEKL. With 1 base removed from V and 4 bases from J, the gap between germline ends came to 11 bases. CDR3 amino acids: CASSQAGAEYNSPLHF. CDR3 nucleotide sequence: TGCGCCAGCAGCCAAGCCGGGGCAGAATATAATTCACCCCTCCACTTT.

The V gene is TRBV19, the J gene TRBJ2-7, with D unresolved. Germline V lookup: CDR1 LNHDA, CDR2 SQIVND (reference sequence). V was shortened by 0 bases and J by 3 bases, with 6 bases between the two germline ends. The CDR3 runs 13 residues. The CDR3 nucleotides are TGTGCCAGTAGTATAGATCTAGTCTACGAGCAGTACTTC. It encodes CASSIDLVYEQYF.

To note about this clone: Its ends do not fully match the called genes, so a read error is possible. The V and J genes are TRBV5-4 and TRBJ1-2; perhaps TRBD1 as D (6 bases). Per germline, CDR1 SGHNT and CDR2 YYREEE (reference sequence). The CDR3 spans 14 residues. This CDR3 reads CASSRELDSYGYTF. CDR3 bases: TGCGCCAGCAGCCGGGAGTTGGACAGCTATGGCTACACCTTC.

The rearrangement links TRBV4-1 to TRBJ2-3, with 9 bases lining up with TRBD1. Germline V lookup: CDR1 MGHRA, CDR2 YSYEKL. This CDR3 comprises 15 residues. The V segment lost 4 bases and the J segment 1 base; nucleotides outside the gene matches: 3. Here the CDR3 reads CASSLRDRGTDTQYF. In nucleotides, the CDR3 is TGCGCCAGCAGCCTACGGGACAGGGGCACAGATACGCAGTATTTT.

The J gene is TRBJ2-6, the V gene TRBV6-6, with D unresolved. This CDR3 has 11 residues. The V end was cut by 9 bases, the J end by 5 bases, with 5 bases between. The V gene's germline CDR1 is MNHNY and CDR2 SVGAGI (reference sequence). The CDR3 DNA reads as TGTGCCAGTGAAAGGGCCAACGTCCTGACTTTC. Translating gives CASERANVLTF.

The chain uses TRBV28 and TRBJ2-1; a weak D match, TRBD2 (6 bases). The CDR3 spans 13 residues. Between the trimmed V and J ends, which lost 3 bases and 7 bases, there was a span of 10 bases. Germline assignment: CDR1 MDHEN and CDR2 SYDVKM. This CDR3 is CASSLQLANEQFF. DNA of the CDR3: TGTGCCAGCAGTTTGCAGCTAGCGAATGAGCAGTTCTTC.

The CDR3 DNA sequence: TGTGCCAGCATCCTAGCGGGAGGGCTCCGGGGAACCGGGGAGCTGTTTTTT. Amino acid sequence: CASILAGGLRGTGELFF. This rearrangement joins TRBV5-6 to TRBJ2-2; TRBD2 aligns across 12 bases. Looked up from germline, CDR1 is SGHDT and CDR2 is YYEEEE. J lost 5 bases, V lost 6 bases, and 11 bases had no gene match. This CDR3 contains 17 residues.

This clone appeared a single time. The CDR3: CASSLVRFDNEQFF. The CDR3 bases are TGTGCCAGCAGCTTAGTACGCTTTGACAATGAGCAGTTCTTC. The chain combines TRBV7-9 with TRBJ2-1; D unresolved. This CDR3 is built from 14 residues. CDR1 SEHNR and CDR2 FQNEAQ come from the germline V gene (reference sequence). Trimming cost V 1 base and J 5 bases, with 9 bases left between them.

The V call is TRBV6-6, the J call TRBJ2-5; no clear D. Per the germline V gene, CDR1 is MNHNY and CDR2 is SVGAGI (reference sequence). V shed 0 bases and J shed 10 bases, with 15 bases lying between them. CDR3 length equals 14 residues. CDR3 DNA sequence: TGTGCCAGCAGTTACTCTGGAGAGACGATGGGCCAGTACTTC. Translation gives CASSYSGETMGQYF.

The chain uses TRBV6-6 and TRBJ2-3; D not resolved. Germline V lookup: CDR1 MNHNY, CDR2 SVGAGI (reference sequence). The CDR3 consists of 13 residues. V was trimmed by 0 bases and J by 3 bases, leaving 4 bases between them. The CDR3: CASSYSETDTQYF. The CDR3 DNA sequence: TGTGCCAGCAGTTACTCGGAAACAGATACGCAGTATTTT.

The chain carries TRBV2 and TRBJ1-1; 9 nucleotides match TRBD1. The germline V gene has CDR1 SNHLY and CDR2 FYNNEI. The CDR3 is 13 amino acids. The J segment lost 7 bases and the V segment lost 1 base, leaving 1 base of the junction unmatched. The CDR3 reads CASSEGTGVEAFF. The CDR3 DNA sequence: TGTGCCAGCAGTGAAGGGACAGGGGTTGAAGCTTTCTTT.

The chain couples TRBV7-2 to TRBJ2-3; D is uncertain. Germline V gene sequence: CDR1 SGHTA, CDR2 FQGNSA. With 3 bases removed from V and 1 base from J, the gap between germline ends came to 11 bases. The length of the CDR3 is 15 residues. The DNA for the CDR3 is TGTGCCAGCAGCTTGATAAGCGCAGGCACAGATACGCAGTATTTT. It codes for CASSLISAGTDTQYF.

The rearrangement joins TRBV28 to TRBJ1-5; no clear D. The germline V gene has CDR1 MDHEN and CDR2 SYDVKM. The CDR3 extends over 15 amino acids. Trimming took off 6 bases at V and 0 bases at J, with 12 bases between the two ends. The CDR3 coding sequence is TGTGCCAGCAGCCCCCTTCCGAATAGCAATCAGCCCCAGCATTTT. The encoded protein is CASSPLPNSNQPQHF. The variable domain in full, with the rest retrieved from reference TRBV28 and TRBJ1-5, is DVKVTQSSRYLVKRTGEKVFLECVQDMDHENMFWYRQDPGLGLRLIYFSYDVKMKEKGDIPEGYSVSREKKERFSLILESASTNQTSMYLCASSPLPNSNQPQHFGDGTRLSIL.

The J gene is TRBJ2-1, the V gene TRBV9; D assignment may be TRBD1 or TRBD2 (5 bases each). Deletions cut 7 bases from V and 2 bases from J, with 7 bases between. Germline CDR1 SGDLS, CDR2 YYNGEE. This CDR3 has 12 residues. The CDR3 DNA sequence: TGTGCCAGCGGGGGAACCTACAATGAGCAGTTCTTC. Translating gives CASGGTYNEQFF.

The table lists this clone with a few counts. This sequence joins TRBV23-1 and TRBJ1-1; no clear D. TRBV23-1 is noted as an ORF with a role that remains uncertain. The ends were cut back, 4 bases at V and 2 bases at J, with 8 bases in the middle. CDR3 size: 13 residues. The DNA of the CDR3 is TGCGCCAGCAGTCGGAAGGGAAACACTGAAGCTTTCTTT. Its protein product is CASSRKGNTEAFF.

In nucleotides, the CDR3 is TGTGCCAGCAGTTTCCAGGGGGGTAGCGAGCAGTACTTC. Its translation: CASSFQGGSEQYF. The chain has TRBV6-5 and TRBJ2-7; D perhaps matches TRBD1 (7 bases). V shed 4 bases and J shed 6 bases, with 13 bases lying between them. The CDR3 consists of 13 residues. Germline assignment: CDR1 MNHEY and CDR2 SVGAGI.

The rearrangement uses TRBV27 and TRBJ2-2; 9 nucleotides line up with TRBD1. This CDR3 has 13 residues. The germline V gene encodes CDR1 MNHEY and CDR2 SMNVEV (reference sequence). The V gene end was trimmed by 10 bases and the J gene end by 8 bases; junction bases not matched to a gene: 8. CDR3 loop: CATGTGKAGELFF. The CDR3 DNA sequence: TGTGCCACCGGGACAGGGAAGGCGGGGGAGCTGTTTTTT.

V and J are TRBV6-4 and TRBJ2-3; 8 nucleotides agree with TRBD1. Germline loops: CDR1 MRHNA, CDR2 SNTAGT. V trimming: 3 bases; J trimming: 5 bases; junction bases outside the gene matches: 10. The CDR3 runs to 16 residues. The CDR3 loop is CASSESQGAQGDTQYF. The CDR3 DNA follows: TGTGCCAGCAGTGAGAGTCAGGGGGCGCAAGGAGATACGCAGTATTTT.

The chain couples TRBV4-1 to TRBJ1-5; 9 bases match TRBD1. V shed 2 bases, J shed 2 bases, and the junction held 7 bases outside the gene matches. CDR3 size: 17 residues. Germline values: CDR1 MGHRA, CDR2 YSYEKL. The CDR3 DNA is TGCGCCAGCAGCCAACTTACAGGGGGCACGGGCAATCAGCCCCAGCATTTT. As protein: CASSQLTGGTGNQPQHF.

With respect to this clone: Compared with germline, one end of the junction differs, possibly owing to a read error. The chain links TRBV7-2 to TRBJ2-5; TRBD2 aligns across 7 bases. The germline V gene encodes CDR1 SGHTA and CDR2 FQGNSA. CDR3 length equals 19 residues. The CDR3 sequence is CASSLPPGGAGLHQETQYF. The CDR3 DNA follows: TGTGCCAGCAGCTTACCCCCGGGGGGAGCGGGACTCCACCAGGAGACCCAGTACTTC.

This clone was seen many times. The chain carries TRBV4-2 and TRBJ2-3, with D perhaps TRBD2 (5 bases). Germline lookup yields CDR1 LGHNA and CDR2 YNFKEQ. V lost 1 base and J 1 base, leaving 12 bases between the germline ends. The CDR3 is 16 residues long. This CDR3 is CASSQGAVEGTDTQYF. The CDR3, as DNA: TGTGCCAGCAGCCAAGGGGCGGTGGAGGGCACAGATACGCAGTATTTT.

V usage is TRBV6-1 and J usage is TRBJ2-6, with no clear D. The germline V gene has CDR1 MNHNS and CDR2 SASEGT. This CDR3 contains 14 residues. Trimming removed 3 bases from V and 0 bases from J, with 3 bases in between. CDR3 residues: CASSENSGANVLTF. In DNA form, the CDR3 reads TGTGCCAGCAGTGAGAACTCTGGGGCCAACGTCCTGACTTTC.

This clone was detected a few times. The J gene is TRBJ2-1, the V gene TRBV27, with D unclear. Germline CDR1 and CDR2: MNHEY and SMNVEV (reference sequence). Trimming removed 1 base at V and 3 bases at J, with 7 bases between. CDR3 size: 14 residues. CDR3 sequence reads: CASSLFTSYNEQFF. CDR3 nucleotides: TGTGCCAGCAGTTTATTTACCAGCTACAATGAGCAGTTCTTC.